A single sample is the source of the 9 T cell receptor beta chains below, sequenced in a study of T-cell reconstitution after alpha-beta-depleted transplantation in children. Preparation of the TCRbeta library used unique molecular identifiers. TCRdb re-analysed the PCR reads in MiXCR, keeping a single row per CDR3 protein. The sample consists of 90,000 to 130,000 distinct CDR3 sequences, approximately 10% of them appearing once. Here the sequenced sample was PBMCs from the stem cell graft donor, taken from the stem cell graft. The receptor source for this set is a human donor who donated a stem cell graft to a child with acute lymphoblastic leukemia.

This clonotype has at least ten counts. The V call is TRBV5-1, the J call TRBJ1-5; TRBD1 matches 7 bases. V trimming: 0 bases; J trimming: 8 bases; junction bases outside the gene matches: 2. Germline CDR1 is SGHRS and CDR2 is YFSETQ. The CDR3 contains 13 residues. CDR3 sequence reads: CASSLDRGKPQHF. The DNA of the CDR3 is TGCGCCAGCAGCTTGGACAGGGGCAAGCCCCAGCATTTT. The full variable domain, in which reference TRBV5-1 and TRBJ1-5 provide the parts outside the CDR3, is KAGVTQTPRYLIKTRGQQVTLSCSPISGHRSVSWYQQTPGQGLQFLFEYFSETQRNKGNFPGRFSGRQFSNSRSEMNVSTLELGDSALYLCASSLDRGKPQHFGDGTRLSIL.

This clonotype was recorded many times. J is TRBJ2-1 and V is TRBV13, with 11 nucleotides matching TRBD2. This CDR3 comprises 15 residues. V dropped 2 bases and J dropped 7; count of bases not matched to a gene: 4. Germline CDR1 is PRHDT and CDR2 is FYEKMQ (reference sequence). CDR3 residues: CASSLRTSGLNEQFF. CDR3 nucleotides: TGTGCCAGCAGCTTAAGGACTAGCGGGCTAAATGAGCAGTTCTTC. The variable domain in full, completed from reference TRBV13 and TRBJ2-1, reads AAGVIQSPRHLIKEKRETATLKCYPIPRHDTVYWYQQGPGQDPQFLISFYEKMQSDKGSIPDRFSAQQFSDYHSELNMSSLELGDSALYFCASSLRTSGLNEQFFGPGTRLTVL.

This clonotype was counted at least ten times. Here the CDR3 DNA reads TGTGCCAGCAGTTCTCCTAGCGCGTACTACGAGCAGTACTTC. Translation: CASSSPSAYYEQYF. The chain combines TRBV6-2 or TRBV6-3 with TRBJ2-7, with a possible D match to TRBD2 (6 bases). The CDR3 sequence is 14 residues long. Germline V gene lookup returns CDR1 MNHEY and CDR2 SVGEGT. V lost 4 bases and J lost 3, with 13 bases in between.

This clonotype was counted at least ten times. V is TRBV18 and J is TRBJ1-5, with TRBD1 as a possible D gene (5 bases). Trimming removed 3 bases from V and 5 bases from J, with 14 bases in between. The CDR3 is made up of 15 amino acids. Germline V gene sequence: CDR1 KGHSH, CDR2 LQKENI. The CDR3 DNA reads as TGTGCCAGCTCACCGGGAGTGACAGCCGATCAGCCCCAGCATTTT. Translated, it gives CASSPGVTADQPQHF.

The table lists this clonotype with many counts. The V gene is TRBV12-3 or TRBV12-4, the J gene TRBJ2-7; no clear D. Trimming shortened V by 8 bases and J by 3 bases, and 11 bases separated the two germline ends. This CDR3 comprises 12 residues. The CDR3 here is CASRVAGYEQYF. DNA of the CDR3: TGTGCCAGCCGCGTTGCAGGCTACGAGCAGTACTTC.

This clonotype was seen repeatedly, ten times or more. CDR3 coding DNA: TGTGCCAGCAGCCCCTGGGGCACCCCCCAAGAGCAGTTCTTC. It yields the protein CASSPWGTPQEQFF. The rearrangement joins TRBV5-8 to TRBJ2-1; possible D gene TRBD1, 5 bases. CDR1 and CDR2 from the germline V gene are SGHTS and YDEGEE. V shed 4 bases and J shed 10 bases, with 18 bases lying between them. The CDR3 spans 14 residues.

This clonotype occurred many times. CDR3 amino acids: CASSLDSGDYNEQFF. DNA for the CDR3: TGTGCCAGCAGCTTGGATAGCGGGGATTACAATGAGCAGTTCTTC. The chain couples TRBV5-5 to TRBJ2-1; 8 nucleotides match TRBD2. The V gene's germline CDR1 is SGHKS and CDR2 YYEKEE (reference sequence). This CDR3 comprises 15 residues. Trimming cost V 0 bases and J 4 bases; bases outside gene matches: 3.

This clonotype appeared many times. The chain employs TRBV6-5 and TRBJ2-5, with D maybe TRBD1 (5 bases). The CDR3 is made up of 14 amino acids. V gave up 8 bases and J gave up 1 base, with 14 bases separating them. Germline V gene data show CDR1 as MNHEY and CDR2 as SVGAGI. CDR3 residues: CASGSWTSQETQYF. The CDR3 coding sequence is TGTGCCAGCGGTTCGTGGACAAGCCAAGAGACCCAGTACTTC.

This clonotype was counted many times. The CDR3 region has the DNA TGCAGCGTTGAAGTGGGACAGGGTACCTACGAGCAGTACTTC. It is translated as CSVEVGQGTYEQYF. The chain has TRBV29-1 and TRBJ2-7; 9 nucleotides agree with TRBD1. In germline, CDR1 is SQVTM, CDR2 ANQGSEA. CDR3 length equals 14 residues. The ends lost 1 base at V and 2 bases at J; junction bases unmatched: 3.